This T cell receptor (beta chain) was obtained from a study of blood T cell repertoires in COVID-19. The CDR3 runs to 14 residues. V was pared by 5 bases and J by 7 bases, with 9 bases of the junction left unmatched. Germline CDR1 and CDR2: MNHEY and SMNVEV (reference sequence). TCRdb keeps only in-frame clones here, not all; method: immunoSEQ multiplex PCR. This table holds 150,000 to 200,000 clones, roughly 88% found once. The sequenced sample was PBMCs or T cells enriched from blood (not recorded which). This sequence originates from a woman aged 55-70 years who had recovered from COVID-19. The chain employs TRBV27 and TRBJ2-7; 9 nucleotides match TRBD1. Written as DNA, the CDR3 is TGTGCCAGCAGTCCTTGGGACAGGGTGGGGGAGCAGTACTTC. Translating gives CASSPWDRVGEQYF.